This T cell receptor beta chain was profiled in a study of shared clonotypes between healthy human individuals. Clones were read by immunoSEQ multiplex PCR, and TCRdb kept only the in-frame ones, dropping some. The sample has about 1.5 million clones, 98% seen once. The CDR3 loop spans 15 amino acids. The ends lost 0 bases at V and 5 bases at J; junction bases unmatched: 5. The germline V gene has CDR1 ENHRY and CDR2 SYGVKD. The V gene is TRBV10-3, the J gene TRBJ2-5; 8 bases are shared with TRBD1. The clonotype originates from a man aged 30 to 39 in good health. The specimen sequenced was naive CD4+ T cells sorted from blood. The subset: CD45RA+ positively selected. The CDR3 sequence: CAISESGQGWETQYF. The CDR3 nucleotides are TGTGCCATCAGTGAGTCAGGACAGGGATGGGAGACCCAGTACTTC.